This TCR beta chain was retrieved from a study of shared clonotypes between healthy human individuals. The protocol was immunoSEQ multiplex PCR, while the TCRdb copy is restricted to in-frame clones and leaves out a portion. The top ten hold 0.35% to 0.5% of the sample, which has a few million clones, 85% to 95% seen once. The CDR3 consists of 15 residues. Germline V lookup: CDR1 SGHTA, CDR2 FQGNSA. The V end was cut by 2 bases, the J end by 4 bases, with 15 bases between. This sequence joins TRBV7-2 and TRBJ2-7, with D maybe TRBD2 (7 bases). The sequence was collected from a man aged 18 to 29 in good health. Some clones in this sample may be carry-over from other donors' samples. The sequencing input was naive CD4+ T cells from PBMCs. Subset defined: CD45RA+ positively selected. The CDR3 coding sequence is TGTGCCAGCAGCTTATCTTGGGGGAGGGGGTACGAGCAGTACTTC. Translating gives CASSLSWGRGYEQYF.